This T cell receptor (beta chain) was found in a study of blood T cell repertoires in COVID-19. Study-wide context: Researchers got acute and convalescent COVID-19 samples from the United States, Italy and Spain. T cells, B-cell-depleted T cells, or PBMCs provided the cDNA or gDNA that served as material.

The CDR3 extends over 14 amino acids. Losses at the gene ends were 10 bases for V and 8 bases for J; bases not matched to a gene: 9. Germline assignment: CDR1 MNHEY and CDR2 SVGAGI. Profiling relied on immunoSEQ multiplex PCR, and the TCRdb table lists in-frame clones only, not all of them. The data hold 150,000 or so clones, with about three quarters observed a single time. This clone was found many times. Input material: peripheral blood. This chain links TRBV6-5 with TRBJ2-1, with 12 bases that match TRBD2. This clonotype originated in a woman of 80 years or more with active or convalescent COVID-19. The CDR3 DNA is TGTGCCACAAAACCTAGCGGGGGGGCACATGAGCAGTTCTTC. Amino acid sequence: CATKPSGGAHEQFF.